The entry that follows covers one T cell receptor (beta chain) sequence. Here immunoSEQ multiplex PCR was the method, and the copy in TCRdb shows in-frame clones only, minus some. The sample includes roughly 110,000 clones, roughly 84% of them seen just once. The sample originates from a study of radiotherapy plus CTLA-4 blockade in lung cancer. The CDR3 spans 13 residues. Germline CDR1 and CDR2: MGHDK and SYGVNS. V lost 2 bases and J lost 3, with 7 bases in between. The sequence derives from a human donor with non-small cell lung cancer that progressed on radiotherapy plus ipilimumab. Some clones in this sample may be carry-over from other donors' samples. Source: peripheral blood, taken from a patient treated with radiotherapy plus ipilimumab. This chain joins TRBV25-1 and TRBJ1-1; D is undetermined. CDR3 coding DNA: TGTGCCAGCAGTGAAGTGGGTTACACTGAAGCTTTCTTT. This gives the protein CASSEVGYTEAFF.